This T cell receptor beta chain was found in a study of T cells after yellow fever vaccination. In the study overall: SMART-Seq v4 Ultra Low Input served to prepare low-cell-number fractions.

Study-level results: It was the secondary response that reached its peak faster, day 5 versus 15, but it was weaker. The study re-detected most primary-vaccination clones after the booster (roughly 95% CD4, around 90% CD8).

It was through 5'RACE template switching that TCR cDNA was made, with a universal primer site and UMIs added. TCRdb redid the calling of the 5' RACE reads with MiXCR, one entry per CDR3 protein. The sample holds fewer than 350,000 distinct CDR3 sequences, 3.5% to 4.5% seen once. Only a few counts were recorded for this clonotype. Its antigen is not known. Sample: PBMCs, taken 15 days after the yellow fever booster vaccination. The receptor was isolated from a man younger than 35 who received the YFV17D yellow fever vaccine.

CDR3 protein: CASSPSRPRTQYF. In DNA, the CDR3 is TGTGCCAGCAGCCCATCAAGGCCGAGGACCCAGTACTTC. This chain connects TRBV28 to TRBJ2-5; D gene ambiguous. Germline CDR1 is MDHEN and CDR2 is SYDVKM. This CDR3 is 13 amino acids long. Trimming pared 6 bases from V and 7 bases from J, leaving 15 bases between.